These 8 T cell receptor beta chains were all obtained from the same sample, sequenced in a study of beta chain features in type 1 diabetes. The authors reverse transcribed all of the isolated RNA, so sequencing captured expressed TCRB transcripts. TCRdb keeps only in-frame clones here, not all; method: immunoSEQ multiplex PCR. The sample holds about 330,000 clones, more than 9.5% seen once. Source material: naive CD4+ T cells from blood. Receptor source: a woman aged 25 to 39 in good health.

The chain links TRBV4-1 to TRBJ2-5; possible D gene TRBD1, 6 bases. The CDR3 loop spans 15 amino acids. The germline V and J ends were trimmed by 2 bases and 2 bases, with 12 bases remaining between them. Germline V gene lookup returns CDR1 MGHRA and CDR2 YSYEKL. CDR3 amino acids: CASSQPGQQQETQYF. As DNA, the CDR3 is TGCGCCAGCAGCCAACCGGGACAACAACAAGAGACCCAGTACTTC.

The chain joins TRBV5-1 to TRBJ2-3; D ambiguous. Per the germline V gene, CDR1 is SGHRS and CDR2 is YFSETQ. Trimming took 3 bases from V and 1 from J, leaving 12 bases between them. CDR3 length: 15 amino acids. The CDR3, as DNA: TGCGCCAGCAGCTCCCGGCCGGGTGGCACAGATACGCAGTATTTT. Its protein product is CASSSRPGGTDTQYF.

This chain links TRBV28 with TRBJ2-1, with a tentative D call TRBD1 (6 bases). This CDR3 spans 14 amino acids. Germline V gene sequence: CDR1 MDHEN, CDR2 SYDVKM. V was shortened by 6 bases and J by 7 bases, with 16 bases between the two germline ends. The CDR3, as DNA: TGTGCCAGCAGCCCCAACAGGGCATGGAATGAGCAGTTCTTC. Translating it yields CASSPNRAWNEQFF.

This clone has only a few counts. The V gene is TRBV30, the J gene TRBJ1-1; D gene unclear. This CDR3 comprises 13 residues. Germline lookup yields CDR1 GTSNPN and CDR2 SVGIG (reference sequence). V lost 5 bases to trimming and J lost 4 bases, with 14 bases between them. The CDR3 nucleotides are TGTGCCTGGTCTCGGCAGGAGGGCACTGAAGCTTTCTTT. It is translated as CAWSRQEGTEAFF. Full variable domain (outside the CDR3, taken from reference TRBV30 and TRBJ1-1): SQTIHQWPATLVQPVGSPLSLECTVEGTSNPNLYWYRQAAGRGLQLLFYSVGIGQISSEVPQNLSASRPQDRQFILSSKKLLLSDSGFYLCAWSRQEGTEAFFGQGTRLTVV.

Only a few counts were recorded for this clone. CDR3: CASSLLTAGTRDEQFF. The DNA for the CDR3 is TGCGCCAGCAGCTTGTTAACGGCCGGGACTAGGGATGAGCAGTTCTTC. V gene TRBV5-1 combines with J gene TRBJ2-1; 8 nucleotides line up with TRBD2. This CDR3 region has 16 residues. With 1 base clipped from V and 8 bases from J, the junction kept 11 bases outside the gene matches. The germline CDR1 and CDR2 sequences are SGHRS and YFSETQ.

This clone appeared a few times. The chain joins TRBV7-2 to TRBJ2-5; TRBD1 matches at 7 bases. The germline V gene has CDR1 SGHTA and CDR2 FQGNSA. This CDR3 spans 14 amino acids. V lost 2 bases and J lost 6; bases outside the gene matches: 6. CDR3 sequence: CASSLSDRVQTQYF. For the CDR3, the DNA is TGTGCCAGCAGCTTAAGTGACAGGGTACAGACCCAGTACTTC. Filled out from reference TRBV7-2 and TRBJ2-5, the complete variable domain reads GAGVSQSPSNKVTEKGKDVELRCDPISGHTALYWYRQSLGQGLEFLIYFQGNSAPDKSGLPSDRFSAERTGGSVSTLTIQRTQQEDSAVYLCASSLSDRVQTQYFGPGTRLLVL.

This clone was detected only a few times. The gene calls are TRBV19 and TRBJ2-1, with 14 bases fitting TRBD2. V dropped 3 bases and J dropped 12; count of bases not matched to a gene: 10. CDR3 size: 16 residues. In germline, CDR1 is LNHDA, CDR2 SQIVND (reference sequence). The CDR3 coding sequence is TGTGCCAGTAGTATGGGCCCGGGACTAGCGGGAGTCGGGCAGTTCTTC. Its translation is CASSMGPGLAGVGQFF.

This clone was observed a handful of times. The chain recombines TRBV5-1 with TRBJ2-7, with D possibly being TRBD1 (6 bases). Germline V gene data show CDR1 as SGHRS and CDR2 as YFSETQ. This CDR3 comprises 14 residues. Between the trimmed V and J ends, which lost 8 bases and 2 bases, there was a span of 17 bases. For the CDR3, the DNA is TGCGCCAGTTACCCGCCAGGGGTTCCCTACGAGCAGTACTTC. Translating it yields CASYPPGVPYEQYF.